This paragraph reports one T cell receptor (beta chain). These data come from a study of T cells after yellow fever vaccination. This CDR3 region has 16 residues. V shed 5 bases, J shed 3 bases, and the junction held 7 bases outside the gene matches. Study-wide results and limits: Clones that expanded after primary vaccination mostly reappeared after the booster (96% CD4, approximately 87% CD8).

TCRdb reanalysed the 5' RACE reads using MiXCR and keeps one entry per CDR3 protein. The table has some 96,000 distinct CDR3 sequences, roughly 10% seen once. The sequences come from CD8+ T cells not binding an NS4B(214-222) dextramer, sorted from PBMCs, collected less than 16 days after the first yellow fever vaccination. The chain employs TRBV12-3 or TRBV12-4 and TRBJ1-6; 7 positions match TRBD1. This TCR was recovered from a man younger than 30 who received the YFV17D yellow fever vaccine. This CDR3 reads CASSISGTVYNSPLHF. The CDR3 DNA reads TGTGCCAGCAGTATCTCCGGGACAGTCTATAATTCACCCCTCCACTTT.